This paragraph covers one TCR beta chain sequence. One end of the junction varies from germline; a read error may be responsible. The sample originates from a study of blood T cells in healthy people across ages. Looked up from germline, CDR1 is SGHRS and CDR2 is YFSETQ. The CDR3 length is 16 residues. A second about 7 to 11 cycle PCR used barcoded and J-beta primers. TCRdb processed the 5' RACE reads anew with MiXCR; each CDR3 protein has one entry. The data contain some 900,000 distinct CDR3 sequences, about 48% of them singletons. Sequencing was performed on blood. The V and J genes are TRBV5-1 and TRBJ2-6; perhaps TRBD2 as D (5 bases). This TCR was sampled from a man younger than 45 in good health. The CDR3 is CASSSSSGSGANVLTF. CDR3 sequence (DNA): TGTGCCAGCAGTTCGTCGTCGGGATCTGGGGCCAACGTCCTGACTTTC.